The entry below gives a single T cell receptor (beta chain) sequence along with its context. What it recognizes is unknown. The source of the sample is a study of Ad26.COV2.S vaccination and SARS-CoV-2 variants. Findings and limits, study-wide: Substantial response breadth was reportedly seen for spike-specific CD8+ and CD4+ T cells after vaccination. Using TCR breadth and depth analyses may have led to underestimated total T cell responses. Breadth of non-spike TCRs did not differ between vaccinees and placebo recipients.

Here immunoSEQ multiplex PCR was the method, and the copy in TCRdb shows in-frame clones only, minus some. The table lists hundreds of thousands of clones, approximately 85% of them singletons. Germline V gene data show CDR1 as SEHNR and CDR2 as FQNEAQ (reference sequence). The CDR3 totals 15 residues. V gave up 1 base and J gave up 5 bases; unmatched junction bases: 6. Documented treatment: some 20 received Ad26.COV2.S at low or high dose, single or two shots; about 5 received placebo; per-sample allocation not given. Sample collection was performed on day 63 after the first vaccine or placebo injection.

The TCR was taken from a person between 18 and 65 years old who received the Ad26.COV2.S COVID-19 vaccine or a placebo. The chain is built from TRBV7-9 and TRBJ2-7; TRBD2 agrees at 9 bases. The starting material was peripheral blood, obtained in a trial of Ad26.COV2.S vaccine versus placebo. The CDR3 nucleotides are TGTGCCAGCAGCTTAGTTGGTAGCGGGAGCCACGAGCAGTACTTC. Protein sequence: CASSLVGSGSHEQYF.